The next 3 T cell receptor beta chains were all read from a single sample in a study of T cells in Graves' hyperthyroidism and ophthalmopathy. The source material, RNA transcripts, was used to amplify TCR beta CDR3 regions. A set of HTBI primers served as the primers for a first-round RT-PCR of the TCR CDR3. MiXCR, applied by TCRdb to the multiplex PCR reads, yields one record per CDR3 protein. The table shows under 400,000 distinct CDR3 sequences, with around a fifth occurring only once. The material sequenced was blood. The receptors stem from a woman aged 50 to 60 with Graves' hyperthyroidism.

This clonotype showed up just a few times. This rearrangement joins TRBV20-1 to TRBJ1-1; D is perhaps TRBD1 (6 bases). Trimming removed 3 bases from V and 1 base from J, with 12 bases in between. The CDR3 extends over 14 amino acids. Germline CDR1 DFQATT, CDR2 SNEGSKA (reference sequence). DNA for the CDR3: TGCAGTGCTAGGGGACAAGAGGCGAACACTGAAGCTTTCTTT. Encoded protein: CSARGQEANTEAFF.

This clonotype has just a few counts. This may stem from a read error, because a much larger clone lies one nucleotide away. The V call is TRBV20-1, the J call TRBJ2-1, with TRBD2 identical over 9 bases. The ends lost 3 bases at V and 7 bases at J; junction bases unmatched: 7. The CDR3 has 14 residues. CDR1 and CDR2 (germline): DFQATT, SNEGSKA (reference sequence). The CDR3 DNA sequence: TGCAGTGCTAGTCGTAGCGGGAGAGCAAATGAGCAGTTCTTC. This encodes CSASRSGRANEQFF.

This clonotype appeared many times. CDR3 DNA: TGTGCCAGCAGTTTTCAGACAGGGACCTACGAGCAGTACTTC. Protein product: CASSFQTGTYEQYF. V and J are TRBV12-3 or TRBV12-4 and TRBJ2-7, with 7 positions matching TRBD1. V dropped 3 bases and J dropped 2; count of bases not matched to a gene: 4. CDR3 size: 14 residues.